The T cell receptor (beta chain) under discussion was sequenced for a study of blood T cell repertoires in COVID-19 (TCRdb year 2020). Broadly, across the study: Samples covering the acute and convalescent phases of COVID-19 were provided by collaborators in the United States, Italy and Spain. Nearly every sample came with metadata listing a de-identified subject ID, COVID-19 status, age in years and sex. Deeply sampled blood TCRbeta repertoires from subjects exposed to, actively infected with, or recovered from COVID-19 were included in the dataset. The repertoires were released in a freely available public database meant as a resource for research on the immune response to SARS-CoV-2. The samples were drawn from the first 160 participants of the ongoing ImmuneRACE study and from under 1,500 subjects provided by 6 global collaborators. Where available, HLA class I and class II types were taken from metadata supplied by the sample provider and were not determined by assay-based typing. The material from the prospective study consisted of cDNA or gDNA derived from T cells, B-cell-depleted T cells, or PBMCs. Overall results and qualifications from the work: The amount of clinical and demographic metadata varied by source and participant and was provided uncurated.

About this clone: Its target antigen remains unknown. No base quality values were provided; no much bigger clone lies one nucleotide off.

TCRbeta CDR3 regions were amplified from genomic DNA by means of the immunoSEQ Assay, a bias-controlled multiplex PCR. In the authors' own workflow: Within the assay, amplification of reference gene primers was used to estimate how many nucleated cells each sample contained. To quantify the absolute abundance of each unique TCRbeta CDR3 rearrangement, sequence reads were collapsed and filtered. For each sample, productive Simpson clonality was calculated as the square root of Simpson's diversity index over productive rearrangements. TCRdb re-hosts the immuneACCESS table, in-frame sequences only. Its copies lack some clones; in the studies checked, an unresolved V gene accounts for under half of them, and the cause for the rest is not known. V, J and clone size are those of that table, while D and trimming were read from the DNA. This sample gives approximately 160,000 clones in total; 85% to 95% of them show up just once. Of the sample, 2% is held by the ten largest clones.

In Seattle, one collaborating source enrolled patients while the infection was active and tracked those patients longitudinally over the course of disease. The collaborating institutions used their own protocols to collect whole blood in K2EDTA tubes. Collaborator samples were shipped for TCRbeta analysis as frozen whole blood, isolated PBMCs, or DNA extracted from either sample type. CDR1 and CDR2 are drawn from the germline V gene (reference sequence): SGHNT, YYREEE. Measured from the cysteine to the phenylalanine, the CDR3 is 14 residues long. Kept here is only the CDR3 DNA, which spans 42 bases and is read in frame from base 1. V loses 4 bases at its end and J loses 2 bases; junction bases beyond the gene matches: 5.

This TCR derives from a woman in her fifties or sixties with COVID-19, enrolled during active disease. The V and J genes are TRBV5-4 and TRBJ2-5, with 7 bases in between that match TRBD1. Sequencing was carried out using peripheral blood. The base sequence is TGTGCCAGCAGCGGGGGACAGAAACAAGAGACCCAGTACTTC. Translated, this is CASSGGQKQETQYF.